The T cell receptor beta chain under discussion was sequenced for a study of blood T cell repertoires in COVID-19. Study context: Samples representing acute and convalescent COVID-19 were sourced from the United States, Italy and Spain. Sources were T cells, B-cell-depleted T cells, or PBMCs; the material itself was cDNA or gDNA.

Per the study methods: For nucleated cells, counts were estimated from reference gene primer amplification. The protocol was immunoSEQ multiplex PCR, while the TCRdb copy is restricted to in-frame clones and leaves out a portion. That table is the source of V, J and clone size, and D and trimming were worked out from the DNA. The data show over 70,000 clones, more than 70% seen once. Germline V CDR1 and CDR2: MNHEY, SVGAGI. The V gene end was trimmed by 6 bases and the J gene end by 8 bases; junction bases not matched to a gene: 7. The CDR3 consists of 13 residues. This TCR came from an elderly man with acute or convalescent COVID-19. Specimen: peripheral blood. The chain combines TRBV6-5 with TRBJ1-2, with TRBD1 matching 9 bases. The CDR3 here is CASSRTGGEGYTF. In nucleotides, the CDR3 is TGTGCCAGCAGCCGAACAGGGGGCGAGGGCTACACCTTC.